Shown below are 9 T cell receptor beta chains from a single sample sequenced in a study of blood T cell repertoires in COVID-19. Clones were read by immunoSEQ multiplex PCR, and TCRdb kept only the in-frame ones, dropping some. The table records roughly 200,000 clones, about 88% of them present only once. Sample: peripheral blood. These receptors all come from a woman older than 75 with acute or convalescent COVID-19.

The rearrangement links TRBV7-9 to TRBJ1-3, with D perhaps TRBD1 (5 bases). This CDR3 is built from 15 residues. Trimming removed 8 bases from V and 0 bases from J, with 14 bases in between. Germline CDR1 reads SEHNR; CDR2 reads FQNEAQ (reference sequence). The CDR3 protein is CASSGRGSSGNTIYF. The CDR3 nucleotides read TGTGCCAGCTCCGGGCGGGGGAGCTCTGGAAACACCATATATTTT.

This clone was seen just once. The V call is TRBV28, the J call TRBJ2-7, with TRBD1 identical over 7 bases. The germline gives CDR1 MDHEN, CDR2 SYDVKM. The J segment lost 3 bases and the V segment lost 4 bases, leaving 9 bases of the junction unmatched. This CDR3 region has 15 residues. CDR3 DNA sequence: TGTGCCAGCAGTTCAGCCGGGGACAGTTACTACGAGCAGTACTTC. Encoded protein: CASSSAGDSYYEQYF.

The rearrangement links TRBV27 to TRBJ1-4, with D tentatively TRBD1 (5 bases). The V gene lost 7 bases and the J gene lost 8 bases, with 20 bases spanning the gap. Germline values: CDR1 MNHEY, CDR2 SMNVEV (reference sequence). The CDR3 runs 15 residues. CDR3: CASNPGGAEGEKLFF. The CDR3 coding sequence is TGTGCCAGCAACCCCGGGGGAGCAGAAGGGGAAAAACTGTTTTTT.

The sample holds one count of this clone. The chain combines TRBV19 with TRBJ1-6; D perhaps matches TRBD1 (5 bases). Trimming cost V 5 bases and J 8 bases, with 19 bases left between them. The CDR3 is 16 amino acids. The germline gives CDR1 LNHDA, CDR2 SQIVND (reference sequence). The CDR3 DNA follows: TGTGCCAGTAGTCCGCAGGGAAATCTGAAGGATTCACCCCTCCACTTT. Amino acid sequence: CASSPQGNLKDSPLHF.

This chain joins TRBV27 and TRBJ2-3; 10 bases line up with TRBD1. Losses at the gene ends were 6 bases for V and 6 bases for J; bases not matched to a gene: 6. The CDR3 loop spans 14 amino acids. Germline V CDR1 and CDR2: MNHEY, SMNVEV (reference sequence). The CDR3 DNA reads TGTGCCAGCAGCGACAGGGGGCAGGGGGATACGCAGTATTTT. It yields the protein CASSDRGQGDTQYF.

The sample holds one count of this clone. CDR3 loop: CASRTGSGARSYNEQFF. The CDR3 DNA follows: TGTGCCAGCCGGACAGGGAGTGGGGCCAGGTCCTACAATGAGCAGTTCTTC. V usage is TRBV27 and J usage is TRBJ2-1; 8 nucleotides line up with TRBD1. Looked up from germline, CDR1 is MNHEY and CDR2 is SMNVEV (reference sequence). V lost 8 bases and J lost 1; bases outside the gene matches: 13. This CDR3 is built from 17 residues.

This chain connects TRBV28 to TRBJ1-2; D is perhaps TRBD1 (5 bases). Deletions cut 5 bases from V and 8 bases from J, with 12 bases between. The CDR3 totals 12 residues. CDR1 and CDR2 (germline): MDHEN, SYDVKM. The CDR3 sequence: CASSPQGKGYTF. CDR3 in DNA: TGTGCCAGCAGTCCGCAGGGCAAGGGCTACACCTTC.

The CDR3 loop reads CASSLVGGRTLGANVLTF. CDR3 nucleotide sequence: TGTGCCAGCAGCTTGGTCGGGGGTAGGACGCTAGGGGCCAACGTCCTGACTTTC. The chain uses TRBV5-4 and TRBJ2-6, with D perhaps TRBD2 (6 bases). Germline V gives CDR1 SGHNT, CDR2 YYREEE (reference sequence). V lost 0 bases and J lost 4, with 17 bases in between. The CDR3 totals 18 residues. Combining the CDR3 with reference TRBV5-4 and TRBJ2-6 gives the whole variable domain ETGVTQSPTHLIKTRGQQVTLRCSSQSGHNTVSWYQQALGQGPQFIFQYYREEENGRGNFPPRFSGLQFPNYSSELNVNALELDDSALYLCASSLVGGRTLGANVLTFGAGSRLTVL.

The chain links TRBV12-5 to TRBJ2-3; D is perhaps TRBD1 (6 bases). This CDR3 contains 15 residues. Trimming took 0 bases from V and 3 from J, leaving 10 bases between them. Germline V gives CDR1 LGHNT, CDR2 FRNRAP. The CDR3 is CASGLVGRGTDTQYF. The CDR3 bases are TGTGCTAGTGGTTTGGTCGGAAGGGGGACAGATACGCAGTATTTT.